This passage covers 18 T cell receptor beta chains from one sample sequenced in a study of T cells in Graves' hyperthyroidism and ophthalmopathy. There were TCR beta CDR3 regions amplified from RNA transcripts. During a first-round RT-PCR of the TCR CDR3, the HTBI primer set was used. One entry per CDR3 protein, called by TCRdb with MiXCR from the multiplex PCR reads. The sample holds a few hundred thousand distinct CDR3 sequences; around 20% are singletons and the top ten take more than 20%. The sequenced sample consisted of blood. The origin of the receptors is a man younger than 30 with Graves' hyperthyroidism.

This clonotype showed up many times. CDR3 nucleotide sequence: TGTGCCAGCAGTTACCTACAAAGAGAGACCCAGTACTTC. Protein product: CASSYLQRETQYF. This chain connects TRBV6-2 or TRBV6-3 to TRBJ2-5; D call uncertain. CDR3 length: 13 amino acids. Germline CDR1 and CDR2: MNHEY and SVGEGT. The V end was cut by 2 bases, the J end by 4 bases, with 8 bases between.

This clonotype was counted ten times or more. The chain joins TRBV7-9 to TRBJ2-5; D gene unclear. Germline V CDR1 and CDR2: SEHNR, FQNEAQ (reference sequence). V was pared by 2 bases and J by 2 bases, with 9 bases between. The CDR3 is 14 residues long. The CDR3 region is CASSLTGWQETQYF. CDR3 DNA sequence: TGTGCCAGCAGCTTAACGGGTTGGCAAGAGACCCAGTACTTC. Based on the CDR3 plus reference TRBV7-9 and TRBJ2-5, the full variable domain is DTGVSQNPRHKITKRGQNVTFRCDPISEHNRLYWYRQTLGQGPEFLTYFQNEAQLEKSRLLSDRFSAERPKGSFSTLEIQRTEQGDSAMYLCASSLTGWQETQYFGPGTRLLVL.

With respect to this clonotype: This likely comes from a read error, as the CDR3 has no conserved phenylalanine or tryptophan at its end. This CDR3 reads CASSRLFNYGYTV. The CDR3 DNA is TGTGCCAGTAGTAGACTTTTTAACTATGGCTACACCGTC. The chain joins TRBV7-2 to TRBJ1-2; the D is unclear. Trimming took off 9 bases at V and 1 base at J, with 12 bases between the two ends. This CDR3 spans 13 amino acids. CDR1 and CDR2 from the germline V gene are SGHTA and FQGNSA.

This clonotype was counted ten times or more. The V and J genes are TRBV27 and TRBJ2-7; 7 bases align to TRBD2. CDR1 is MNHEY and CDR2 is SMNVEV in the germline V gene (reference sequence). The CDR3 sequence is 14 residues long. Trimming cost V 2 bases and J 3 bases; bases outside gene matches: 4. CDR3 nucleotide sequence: TGTGCCAGCAGTTTAACTAGCGCTCTCTACGAGCAGTACTTC. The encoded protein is CASSLTSALYEQYF.

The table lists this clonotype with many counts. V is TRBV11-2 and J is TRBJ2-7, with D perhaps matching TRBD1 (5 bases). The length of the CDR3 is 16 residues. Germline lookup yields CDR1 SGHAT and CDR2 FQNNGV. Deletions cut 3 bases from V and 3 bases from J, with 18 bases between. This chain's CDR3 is CASSFDVRGASYEQYF. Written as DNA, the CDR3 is TGTGCCAGCAGCTTTGATGTTCGTGGGGCAAGCTACGAGCAGTACTTC.

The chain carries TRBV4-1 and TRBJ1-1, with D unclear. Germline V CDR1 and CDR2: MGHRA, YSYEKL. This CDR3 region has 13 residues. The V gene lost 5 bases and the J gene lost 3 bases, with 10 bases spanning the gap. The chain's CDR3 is CASSAGRDTEAFF. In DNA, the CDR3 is TGCGCCAGCAGCGCCGGGAGGGACACTGAAGCTTTCTTT.

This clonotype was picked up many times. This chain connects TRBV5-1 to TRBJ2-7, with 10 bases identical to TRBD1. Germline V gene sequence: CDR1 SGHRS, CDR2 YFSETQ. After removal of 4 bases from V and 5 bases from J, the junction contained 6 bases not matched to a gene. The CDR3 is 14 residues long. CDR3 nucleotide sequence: TGCGCCAGCAGCCTGGGACAGGGGAACCACGAGCAGTACTTC. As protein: CASSLGQGNHEQYF. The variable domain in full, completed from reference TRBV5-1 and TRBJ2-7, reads KAGVTQTPRYLIKTRGQQVTLSCSPISGHRSVSWYQQTPGQGLQFLFEYFSETQRNKGNFPGRFSGRQFSNSRSEMNVSTLELGDSALYLCASSLGQGNHEQYFGPGTRLTVT.

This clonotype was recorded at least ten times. CDR3: CASSEGMDGGANVLTF. The CDR3 DNA sequence: TGTGCCAGCAGCGAGGGGATGGATGGGGGGGCCAACGTCCTGACTTTC. The chain joins TRBV9 to TRBJ2-6, with D maybe TRBD1 (5 bases). This CDR3 spans 16 amino acids. The V end was cut by 3 bases, the J end by 4 bases, with 14 bases between. Germline values: CDR1 SGDLS, CDR2 YYNGEE.

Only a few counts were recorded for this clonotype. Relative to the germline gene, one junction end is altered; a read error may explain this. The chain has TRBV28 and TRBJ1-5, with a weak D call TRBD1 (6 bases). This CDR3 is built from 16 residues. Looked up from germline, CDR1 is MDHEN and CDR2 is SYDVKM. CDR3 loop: CASSFLGGAANQLQHF. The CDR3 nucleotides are TGTGCCAGCAGTTTCCTCGGGGGGGCTGCCAATCAGCTCCAGCATTTT.

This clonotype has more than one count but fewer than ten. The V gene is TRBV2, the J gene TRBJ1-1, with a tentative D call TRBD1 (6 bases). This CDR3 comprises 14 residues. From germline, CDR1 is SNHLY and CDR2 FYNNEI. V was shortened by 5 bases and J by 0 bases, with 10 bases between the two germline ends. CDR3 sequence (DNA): TGTGCCAGCAGTAACAGGGAGATGAACACTGAAGCTTTCTTT. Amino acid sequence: CASSNREMNTEAFF.

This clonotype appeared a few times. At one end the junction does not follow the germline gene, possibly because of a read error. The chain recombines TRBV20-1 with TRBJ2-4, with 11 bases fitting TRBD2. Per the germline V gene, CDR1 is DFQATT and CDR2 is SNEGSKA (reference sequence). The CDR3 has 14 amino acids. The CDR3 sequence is CSAISGGAKNIKYF. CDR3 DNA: TGCAGTGCAATTAGCGGGGGGGCCAAAAACATTAAGTACTTC.

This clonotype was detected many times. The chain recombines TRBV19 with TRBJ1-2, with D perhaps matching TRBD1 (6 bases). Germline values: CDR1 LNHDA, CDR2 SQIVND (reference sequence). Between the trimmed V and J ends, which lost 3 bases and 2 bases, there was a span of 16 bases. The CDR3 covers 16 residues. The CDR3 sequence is CASSIGANRENYGYTF. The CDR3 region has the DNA TGTGCCAGTAGTATCGGGGCGAACAGGGAGAACTATGGCTACACCTTC.

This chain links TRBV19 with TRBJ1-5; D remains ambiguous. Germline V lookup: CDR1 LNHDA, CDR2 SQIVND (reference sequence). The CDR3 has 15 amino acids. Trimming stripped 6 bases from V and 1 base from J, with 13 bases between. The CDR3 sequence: CASRGLEGSNQPQHF. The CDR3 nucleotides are TGTGCCAGTAGAGGGCTGGAGGGAAGCAATCAGCCCCAGCATTTT.

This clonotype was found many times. This chain's CDR3 is CASSFLQPGQLYGYTF. The CDR3 coding sequence is TGTGCCAGCAGTTTTTTACAACCGGGACAGTTATATGGCTACACCTTC. This chain uses TRBV28 with TRBJ1-2, with 7 nucleotides matching TRBD1. This CDR3 is 16 amino acids long. Germline CDR1 reads MDHEN; CDR2 reads SYDVKM. V lost 3 bases to trimming and J lost 5 bases; unmatched junction nucleotides: 12.

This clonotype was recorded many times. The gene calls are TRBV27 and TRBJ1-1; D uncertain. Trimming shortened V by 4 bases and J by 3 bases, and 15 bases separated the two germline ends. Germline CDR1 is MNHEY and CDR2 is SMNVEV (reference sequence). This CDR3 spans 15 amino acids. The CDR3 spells CASSSRFLGHTEAFF. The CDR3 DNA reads TGTGCCAGCAGTTCCCGGTTCCTAGGGCACACTGAAGCTTTCTTT.

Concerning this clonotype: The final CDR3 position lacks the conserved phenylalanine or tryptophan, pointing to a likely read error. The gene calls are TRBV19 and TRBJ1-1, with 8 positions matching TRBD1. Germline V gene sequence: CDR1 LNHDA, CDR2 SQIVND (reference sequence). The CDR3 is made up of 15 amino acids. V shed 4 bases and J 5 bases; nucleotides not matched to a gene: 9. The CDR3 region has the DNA TGTGCCAGTAGTACCCTGGACAGGGTAGGAACTGAAGCTTTCTTG. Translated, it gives CASSTLDRVGTEAFL.

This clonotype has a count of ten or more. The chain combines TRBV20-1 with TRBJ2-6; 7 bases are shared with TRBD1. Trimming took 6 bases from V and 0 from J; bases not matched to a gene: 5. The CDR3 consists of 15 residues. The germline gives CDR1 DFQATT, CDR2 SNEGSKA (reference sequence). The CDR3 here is CSADGTASGANVLTF. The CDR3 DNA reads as TGCAGTGCCGACGGGACAGCCTCTGGGGCCAACGTCCTGACTTTC.

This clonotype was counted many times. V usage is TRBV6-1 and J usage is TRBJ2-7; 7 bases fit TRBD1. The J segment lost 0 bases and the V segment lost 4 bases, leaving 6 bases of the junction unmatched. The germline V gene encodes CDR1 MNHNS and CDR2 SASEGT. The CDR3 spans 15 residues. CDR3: CASSGKTGFSYEQYF. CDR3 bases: TGTGCCAGCAGTGGGAAGACAGGGTTCTCCTACGAGCAGTACTTC.